The next 7 T cell receptor beta chains were all read from a single sample in a study of T-cell reconstitution after alpha-beta-depleted transplantation in children. Preparation of the TCRbeta library used unique molecular identifiers. Via MiXCR, TCRdb re-called the PCR reads, giving one row per CDR3 protein. The sample yields around 380,000 distinct CDR3 sequences, roughly 11% seen once. Source: PBMCs from the stem cell graft donor, taken from the stem cell graft. The receptor source for this set is a human donor who donated a stem cell graft to a child with acute myeloid leukemia.

V usage is TRBV29-1 and J usage is TRBJ2-5; D is unclear. CDR3 size: 12 residues. Trimming shortened V by 4 bases and J by 5 bases, and 11 bases separated the two germline ends. Per the germline V gene, CDR1 is SQVTM and CDR2 is ANQGSEA. The CDR3 DNA sequence: TGCAGCGTTGGTGTAGACCGGGAGACCCAGTACTTC. It specifies CSVGVDRETQYF.

This rearrangement joins TRBV5-1 to TRBJ1-4; D is ambiguous. There are 13 residues in the CDR3. V gave up 4 bases and J gave up 4 bases, with 8 bases separating them. CDR1 and CDR2 (germline): SGHRS, YFSETQ. The CDR3 DNA reads as TGCGCCAGCAGCCCGACGGATAATGAAAAACTGTTTTTT. Translating gives CASSPTDNEKLFF.

The chain carries TRBV15 and TRBJ2-3, with 10 bases fitting TRBD2. The V and J ends lost 3 bases and 4 bases, in that order; junction bases with no gene match: 10. Germline assignment: CDR1 LNHNV and CDR2 YYDKDF (reference sequence). This CDR3 comprises 17 residues. This CDR3 reads CATSRELSGRGSDTQYF. CDR3 DNA sequence: TGTGCCACCAGCAGGGAACTAAGCGGGAGGGGATCAGATACGCAGTATTTT.

In this sample, this clonotype turned up many times. This chain links TRBV5-1 with TRBJ2-1; TRBD2 matches at 10 bases. The germline V gene encodes CDR1 SGHRS and CDR2 YFSETQ. The CDR3 covers 15 residues. The trim removed 4 bases at V and 2 bases at J, leaving 3 bases unmatched. The CDR3 region is CASSLSGRAYNEQFF. The CDR3, as DNA: TGCGCCAGCAGCCTCAGCGGGAGGGCCTACAATGAGCAGTTCTTC.

V and J are TRBV9 and TRBJ2-7, with 8 bases matching TRBD2. From germline, CDR1 is SGDLS and CDR2 YYNGEE. The CDR3 has 14 amino acids. J was trimmed by 4 bases and V by 0 bases; bases with no gene match: 3. The CDR3 DNA follows: TGTGCCAGCAGCGTAGAGATAGCGGGGTACGAGCAGTACTTC. It encodes CASSVEIAGYEQYF.

This chain links TRBV29-1 with TRBJ2-3; 10 bases are shared with TRBD1. The CDR3 consists of 14 residues. CDR1 and CDR2 (germline): SQVTM, ANQGSEA. After removal of 6 bases from V and 4 bases from J, the junction contained 7 bases not matched to a gene. The CDR3 bases are TGCAGCGTACAACCGGGACAGGGGCCAGATACGCAGTATTTT. As protein: CSVQPGQGPDTQYF.

In its sample, this clonotype was seen a few times. The V gene is TRBV29-1, the J gene TRBJ2-5; D gene ambiguous. The CDR3 runs to 12 residues. The V end lost 4 bases, the J end lost 0 bases, and 6 bases lay between the germline ends. Germline V gene sequence: CDR1 SQVTM, CDR2 ANQGSEA. The CDR3 loop reads CSVGGDQETQYF. The DNA for the CDR3 is TGCAGCGTTGGAGGCGACCAAGAGACCCAGTACTTC.